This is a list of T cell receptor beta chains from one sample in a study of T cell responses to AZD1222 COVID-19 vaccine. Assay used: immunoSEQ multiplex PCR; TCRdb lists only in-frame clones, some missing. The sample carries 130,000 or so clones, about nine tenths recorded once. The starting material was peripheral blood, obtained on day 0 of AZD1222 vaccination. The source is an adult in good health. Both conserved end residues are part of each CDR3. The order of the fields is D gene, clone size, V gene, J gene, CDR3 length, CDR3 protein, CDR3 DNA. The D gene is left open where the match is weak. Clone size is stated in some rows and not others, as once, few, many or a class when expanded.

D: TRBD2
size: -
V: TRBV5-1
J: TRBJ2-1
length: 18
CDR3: CASSLGTSGRAPYNEQFF
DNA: TGCGCCAGCAGCTTGGGGACTAGCGGGAGGGCCCCCTACAATGAGCAGTTCTTC

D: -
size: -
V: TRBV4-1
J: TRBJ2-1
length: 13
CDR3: CASSHSQGNEQFF
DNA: TGCGCCAGCAGCCATTCCCAGGGAAATGAGCAGTTCTTC

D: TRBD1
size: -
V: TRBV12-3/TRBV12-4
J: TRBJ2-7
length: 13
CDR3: CASRQGASYEQYF
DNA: TGTGCCAGCAGGCAGGGGGCTTCCTACGAGCAGTACTTC

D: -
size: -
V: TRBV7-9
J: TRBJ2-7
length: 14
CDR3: CASSPRRGVNEQYF
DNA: TGTGCCAGCAGCCCCCGTCGGGGTGTAAACGAGCAGTACTTC

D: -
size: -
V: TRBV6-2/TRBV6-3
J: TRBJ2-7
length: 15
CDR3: CASSYLSRGRDEQYF
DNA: TGTGCCAGCAGTTACCTCTCGAGGGGGAGGGACGAGCAGTACTTC

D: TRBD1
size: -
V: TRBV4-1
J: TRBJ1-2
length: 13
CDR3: CASSFRGLGGYTF
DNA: TGCGCCAGCAGCTTTAGGGGGCTCGGGGGCTACACCTTC

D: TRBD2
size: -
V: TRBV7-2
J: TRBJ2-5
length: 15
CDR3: CASNLAGGPGETQYF
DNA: TGTGCCAGCAATTTGGCGGGAGGGCCGGGGGAGACCCAGTACTTC

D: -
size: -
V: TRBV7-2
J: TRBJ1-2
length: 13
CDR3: CASSRLRDYGYTF
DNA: TGTGCCAGCAGTCGGCTCCGGGACTATGGCTACACCTTC

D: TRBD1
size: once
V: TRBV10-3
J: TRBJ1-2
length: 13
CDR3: CAIRAGGNGGYTF
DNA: TGTGCCATCAGGGCAGGGGGCAACGGTGGCTACACCTTC

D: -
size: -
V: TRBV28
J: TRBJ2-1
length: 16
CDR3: CASSPTGTPSYNEQFF
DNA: TGTGCCAGCAGTCCTACCGGGACACCCTCCTACAATGAGCAGTTCTTC

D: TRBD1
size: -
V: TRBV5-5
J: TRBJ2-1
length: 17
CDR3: CASSSRQGSSSYNEQFF
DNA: TGTGCCAGCAGCTCTCGACAGGGGTCAAGCTCCTACAATGAGCAGTTCTTC

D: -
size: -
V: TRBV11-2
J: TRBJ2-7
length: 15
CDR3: CASSLVGALSYEQYF
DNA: TGTGCCAGCAGCTTAGTAGGCGCGCTCTCCTACGAGCAGTACTTC

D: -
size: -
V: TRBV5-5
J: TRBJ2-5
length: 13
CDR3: CASSWAPQETQYF
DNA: TGTGCCAGCAGCTGGGCACCCCAAGAGACCCAGTACTTC

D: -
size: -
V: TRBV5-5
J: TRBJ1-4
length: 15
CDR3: CASSRLGATNEKLFF
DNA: TGTGCCAGCAGCAGACTCGGGGCTACTAATGAAAAACTGTTTTTT

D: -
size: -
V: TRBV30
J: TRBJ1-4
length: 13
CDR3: CAWMRGGNEKLFF
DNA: TGTGCCTGGATGCGGGGCGGGAATGAAAAACTGTTTTTT

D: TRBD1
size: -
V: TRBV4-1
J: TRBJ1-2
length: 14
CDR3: CASSQLQGNYGYTF
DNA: TGCGCCAGCAGCCAATTACAGGGGAACTATGGCTACACCTTC

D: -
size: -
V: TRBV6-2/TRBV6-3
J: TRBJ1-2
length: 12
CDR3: CASSTRGDGYTF
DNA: TGTGCCAGCAGCACGAGGGGAGATGGCTACACCTTC

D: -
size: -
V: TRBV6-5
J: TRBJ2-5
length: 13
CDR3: CASSPAVRETQYF
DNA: TGTGCCAGCAGTCCGGCTGTTAGAGAGACCCAGTACTTC

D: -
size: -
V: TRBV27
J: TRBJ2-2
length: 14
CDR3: CASSFLGGTGELFF
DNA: TGTGCCAGCAGTTTTCTGGGAGGCACCGGGGAGCTGTTTTTT

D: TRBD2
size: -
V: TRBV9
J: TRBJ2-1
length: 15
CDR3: CASASGGTSNNEQFF
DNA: TGTGCCAGCGCCTCGGGCGGGACTAGTAACAATGAGCAGTTCTTC

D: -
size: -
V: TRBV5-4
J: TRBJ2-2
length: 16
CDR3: CASSPRGRANTGELFF
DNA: TGTGCCAGCAGCCCCCGGGGCAGGGCGAACACCGGGGAGCTGTTTTTT

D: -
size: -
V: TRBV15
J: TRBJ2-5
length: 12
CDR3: CATSTHQETQYF
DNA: TGTGCCACCAGCACCCACCAAGAGACCCAGTACTTC

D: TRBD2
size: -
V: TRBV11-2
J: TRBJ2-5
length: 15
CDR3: CASSLTSGPQETQYF
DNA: TGTGCCAGCAGCCTCACTAGCGGACCCCAAGAGACCCAGTACTTC

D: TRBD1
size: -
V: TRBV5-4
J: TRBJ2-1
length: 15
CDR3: CASRAPGQGRNEQFF
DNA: TGTGCCAGCAGGGCCCCGGGACAGGGCCGTAATGAGCAGTTCTTC

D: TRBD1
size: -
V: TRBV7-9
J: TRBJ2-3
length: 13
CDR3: CASSQTGADTQYF
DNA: TGTGCCAGCAGCCAGACAGGGGCAGATACGCAGTATTTT

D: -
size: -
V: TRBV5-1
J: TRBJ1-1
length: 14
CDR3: CASSLIMGNTEAFF
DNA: TGCGCCAGCAGCTTGATTATGGGGAACACTGAAGCTTTCTTT

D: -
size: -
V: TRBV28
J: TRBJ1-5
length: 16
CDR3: CASSVRDFRGNQPQHF
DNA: TGTGCCAGCAGTGTCCGGGACTTTCGTGGCAATCAGCCCCAGCATTTT

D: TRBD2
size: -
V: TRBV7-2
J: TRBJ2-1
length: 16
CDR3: CASSSGLAGKYNEQFF
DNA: TGTGCCAGCAGCTCGGGACTAGCGGGAAAGTACAATGAGCAGTTCTTC

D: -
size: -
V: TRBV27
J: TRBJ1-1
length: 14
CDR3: CASTRAGYDTEAFF
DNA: TGTGCCAGCACCCGGGCGGGGTACGACACTGAAGCTTTCTTT

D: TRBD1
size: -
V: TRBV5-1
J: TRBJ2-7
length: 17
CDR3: CASSSRTTGGEAYEQYF
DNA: TGCGCCAGCAGCTCCCGAACCACAGGGGGCGAGGCCTACGAGCAGTACTTC

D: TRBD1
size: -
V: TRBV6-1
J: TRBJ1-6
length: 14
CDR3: CASSGTGGGSPLHF
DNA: TGTGCCAGCAGCGGAACAGGGGGGGGTTCACCCCTCCACTTT

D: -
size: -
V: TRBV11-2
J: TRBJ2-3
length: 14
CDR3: CASSPTTSTDTQYF
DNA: TGTGCCAGCAGCCCTACCACTAGCACAGATACGCAGTATTTT

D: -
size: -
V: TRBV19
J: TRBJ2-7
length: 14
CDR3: CASSIAGLSYEQYF
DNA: TGTGCCAGTAGTATAGCGGGATTATCCTACGAGCAGTACTTC

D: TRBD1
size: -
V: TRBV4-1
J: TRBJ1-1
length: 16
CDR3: CASSLGQGGGNTEAFF
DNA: TGCGCCAGCAGCCTCGGACAGGGAGGTGGTAACACTGAAGCTTTCTTT

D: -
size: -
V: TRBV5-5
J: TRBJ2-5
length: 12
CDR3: CASSRQQETQYF
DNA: TGTGCCAGCAGCCGACAGCAAGAGACCCAGTACTTC

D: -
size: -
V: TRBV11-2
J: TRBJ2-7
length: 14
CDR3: CASSLDYSSYEQYF
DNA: TGTGCCAGCAGCTTAGATTACAGTTCCTACGAGCAGTACTTC

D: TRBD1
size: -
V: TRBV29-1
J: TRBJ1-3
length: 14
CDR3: CSVRTGSSGNTIYF
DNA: TGCAGCGTTAGGACAGGGAGCTCTGGAAACACCATATATTTT

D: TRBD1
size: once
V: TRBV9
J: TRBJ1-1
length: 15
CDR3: CASSVEGQLNTEAFF
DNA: TGTGCCAGCAGCGTAGAGGGACAGTTGAACACTGAAGCTTTCTTT

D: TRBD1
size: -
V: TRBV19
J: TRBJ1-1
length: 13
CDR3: CASSRQGNTEAFF
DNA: TGTGCCAGTAGTAGACAGGGGAACACTGAAGCTTTCTTT

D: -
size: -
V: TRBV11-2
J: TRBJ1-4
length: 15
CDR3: CASSLGGADWEKLFF
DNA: TGTGCCAGCAGCTTAGGAGGCGCAGATTGGGAAAAACTGTTTTTT

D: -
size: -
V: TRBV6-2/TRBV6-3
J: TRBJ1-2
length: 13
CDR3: CASSYSAYYGYTF
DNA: TGTGCCAGCAGTTACTCGGCCTACTATGGCTACACCTTC

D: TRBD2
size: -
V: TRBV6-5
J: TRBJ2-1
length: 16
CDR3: CASSYSLSGSYNEQFF
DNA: TGTGCCAGCAGTTACTCGCTGAGCGGGAGTTACAATGAGCAGTTCTTC